The rows below give T cell receptor beta chains drawn from one sample of a study of shared clonotypes between healthy human individuals. Produced via immunoSEQ multiplex PCR; TCRdb's table is partial and in-frame only. This table has about 700,000 clones, about 91% appearing once. Sequencing was performed on naive CD8+ T cells sorted from blood. Receptor source: a man aged 25-45 years in good health. The CDR3 runs from the conserved cysteine through the conserved F or W. The D gene is left open where the match is weak.

J gene,D gene,V gene,CDR3 protein
TRBJ2-1,-,TRBV10-3,CAIRIDPSYNEQFF
TRBJ2-7,-,TRBV27,CASSARDTVSYF
TRBJ2-3,-,TRBV7-9,CAGTGVTDTQYF
TRBJ2-1,-,TRBV27,CASSPGPTEQFF
TRBJ2-3,-,TRBV27,CASSGTSTDTQYF
TRBJ2-5,-,TRBV7-9,CASRASGSRETQYF
TRBJ1-2,-,TRBV29-1,CSVEKGDFTYGYTF
TRBJ1-2,-,TRBV5-6,CASSSHVADYGYTF
TRBJ2-7,-,TRBV4-1,CASSPDSAFYYEQYF
TRBJ2-7,-,TRBV4-1,CASSHRGTETYEQYF
TRBJ2-1,-,TRBV9,CASSAEQFF
TRBJ1-2,-,TRBV9,CASSVEPTDSLHGYTF
TRBJ2-2,-,TRBV5-1,CASSLWTGELFF
TRBJ2-1,TRBD1,TRBV4-1,CASSPGGNYNEQFF
TRBJ1-1,-,TRBV27,CASSLSRQNTEAFF
TRBJ2-3,TRBD2,TRBV19,CASSPLAGVADTQYF
TRBJ2-3,TRBD2,TRBV30,CAWSSSGLSTDTQYF
TRBJ2-7,-,TRBV28,CASSLLQLGYYEQYF
TRBJ2-3,-,TRBV29-1,CSVVGGARTDTQYF
TRBJ2-3,-,TRBV27,CASSPRWGSTDTQYF
TRBJ2-3,-,TRBV7-2,CASRHGGRGTDTQYF
TRBJ1-5,-,TRBV30,CAWSVSAYGQPQHF
TRBJ2-5,TRBD1,TRBV29-1,CSVEEPGQGETQYF
TRBJ2-3,-,TRBV15,CATSREAGGESDTQYF
TRBJ2-1,-,TRBV18,CASSPGQRLYNEQFF
TRBJ2-3,-,TRBV30,CAWSDGTQYF
TRBJ2-5,-,TRBV21-1,CASSYGSRKGSQETQYF
TRBJ1-2,TRBD1,TRBV28,CASSPTRDRGYGYTF
TRBJ2-2,-,TRBV11-2,CASSVSRAQENTGELFF
TRBJ2-5,-,TRBV6-5,CASSYSAETQYF
TRBJ2-3,-,TRBV7-2,CASSLGGPRGDTQYF
TRBJ2-5,-,TRBV11-2,CASSLPGTPGLETQYF
TRBJ1-3,TRBD1,TRBV13,CASSDDRDSGNTIYF
TRBJ2-2,-,TRBV4-1,CASSQMPGGLGGELFF
TRBJ2-2,TRBD2,TRBV11-2,CASSFWILAGADDTGELFF
TRBJ2-2,-,TRBV28,CAIAGMNTGELFF
TRBJ2-1,-,TRBV11-2,CASSLGPYNEQFF
TRBJ1-2,-,TRBV28,CASSTPSAANYGYTF
TRBJ2-7,-,TRBV6-6,CASSSGTASSYEQYF
TRBJ2-7,-,TRBV5-5,CASSHTNKKQYF
TRBJ2-4,-,TRBV18,CASSPPQGTNIQYF
TRBJ2-7,TRBD1,TRBV6-5,CASTPGTGLSEQYF
TRBJ1-2,-,TRBV2,CASSGTELSYGYTF
TRBJ2-7,TRBD1,TRBV5-4,CASSFAGGHEQYF
TRBJ2-3,-,TRBV28,CASSLSAPGRPVADTQYF